What follows is one T cell receptor beta chain and its context. A read error may be the cause here, since a much bigger clone is one base away. TCRdb recomputed calls from the 5' RACE reads with MiXCR, one row per CDR3 protein. The sample consists of about 920,000 distinct CDR3 sequences, about 12% of them appearing once. The data belong to a study of identical twins. From germline, CDR1 is SNHLY and CDR2 FYNNEI. V dropped 6 bases and J dropped 6 bases, with 5 bases sitting between them. The CDR3 runs to 10 residues. These data were also reused for a study on yellow fever vaccine responses in identical twins.

Sequencing was done on a sample of PBMCs. The TCR comes from a woman younger than 30 in good health. The rearrangement uses TRBV2 and TRBJ1-1; D is unresolved. Written as DNA, the CDR3 is TGTGCCAGCAGGGGGTCTGAAGCTTTCTTT. Its translation is CASRGSEAFF.